The sequence of this T cell receptor (beta chain) was determined in a study of blood T cell repertoires in COVID-19. Study details: Samples of COVID-19 (acute and convalescent) were obtained from the United States, Italy and Spain. Sources were T cells, B-cell-depleted T cells, or PBMCs; the material itself was cDNA or gDNA.

This CDR3 region has 15 residues. Trimming removed 4 bases at V and 5 bases at J, with 18 bases between. The germline V gene has CDR1 LNHDA and CDR2 SQIVND (reference sequence). Authors' data handling: From reference gene primer amplification, estimates of nucleated cell counts were derived. The data were produced by immunoSEQ multiplex PCR, yet TCRdb's version contains in-frame clones alone and is incomplete. That table is the source of V, J and clone size, and D and trimming were worked out from the DNA. The sample has about 100,000 clones, more than 75% seen once. This sequence was found in a human donor in a cohort sampled during active COVID-19. The chain has TRBV19 and TRBJ2-7, with D possibly being TRBD1 (6 bases). Sequencing used peripheral blood. CDR3 residues: CASSTSRGRTDEQYF. CDR3 nucleotide sequence: TGTGCCAGTAGTACATCCAGGGGTCGGACCGACGAGCAGTACTTC. Based on the CDR3 plus reference TRBV19 and TRBJ2-7, the full variable domain is DGGITQSPKYLFRKEGQNVTLSCEQNLNHDAMYWYRQDPGQGLRLIYYSQIVNDFQKGDIAEGYSVSREKKESFPLTVTSAQKNPTAFYLCASSTSRGRTDEQYFGPGTRLTVT.